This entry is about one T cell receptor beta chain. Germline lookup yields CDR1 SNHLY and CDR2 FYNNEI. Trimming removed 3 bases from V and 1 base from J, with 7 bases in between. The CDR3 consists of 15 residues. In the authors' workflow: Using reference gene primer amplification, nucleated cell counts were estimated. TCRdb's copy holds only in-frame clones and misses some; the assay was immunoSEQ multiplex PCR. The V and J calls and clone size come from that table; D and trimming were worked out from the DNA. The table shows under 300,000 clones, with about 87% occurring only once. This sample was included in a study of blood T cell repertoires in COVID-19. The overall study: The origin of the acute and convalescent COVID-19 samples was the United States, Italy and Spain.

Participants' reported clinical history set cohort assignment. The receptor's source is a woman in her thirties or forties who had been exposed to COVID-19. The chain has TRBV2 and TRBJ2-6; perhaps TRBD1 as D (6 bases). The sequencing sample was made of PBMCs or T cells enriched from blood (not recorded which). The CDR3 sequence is CASSERGSGANVLTF. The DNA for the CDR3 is TGTGCCAGCAGTGAGAGGGGGTCTGGGGCCAACGTCCTGACTTTC.